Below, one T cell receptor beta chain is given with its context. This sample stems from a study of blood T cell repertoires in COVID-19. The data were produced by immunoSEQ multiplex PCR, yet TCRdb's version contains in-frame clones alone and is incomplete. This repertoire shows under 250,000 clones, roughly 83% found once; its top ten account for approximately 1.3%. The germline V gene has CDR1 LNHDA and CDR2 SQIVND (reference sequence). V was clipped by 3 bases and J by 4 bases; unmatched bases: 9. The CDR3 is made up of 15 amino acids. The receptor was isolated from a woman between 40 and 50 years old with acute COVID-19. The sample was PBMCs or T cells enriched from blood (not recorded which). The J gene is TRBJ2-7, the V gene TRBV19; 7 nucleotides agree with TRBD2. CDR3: CASSIGVGGFYEQYF. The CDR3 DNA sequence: TGTGCCAGTAGTATCGGAGTGGGAGGGTTTTACGAGCAGTACTTC.